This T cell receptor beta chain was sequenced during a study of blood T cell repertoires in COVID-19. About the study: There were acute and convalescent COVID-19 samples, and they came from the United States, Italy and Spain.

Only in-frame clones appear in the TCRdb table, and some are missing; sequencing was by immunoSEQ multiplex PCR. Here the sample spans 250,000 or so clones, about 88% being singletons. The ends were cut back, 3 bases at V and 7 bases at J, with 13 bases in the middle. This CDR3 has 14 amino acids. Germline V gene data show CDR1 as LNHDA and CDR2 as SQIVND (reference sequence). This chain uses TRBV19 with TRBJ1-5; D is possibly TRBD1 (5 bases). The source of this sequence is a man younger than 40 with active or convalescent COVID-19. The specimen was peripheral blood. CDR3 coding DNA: TGTGCCAGTAGTATGGGTGGGGCGGCGCAGCCCCAGCATTTT. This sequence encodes CASSMGGAAQPQHF.